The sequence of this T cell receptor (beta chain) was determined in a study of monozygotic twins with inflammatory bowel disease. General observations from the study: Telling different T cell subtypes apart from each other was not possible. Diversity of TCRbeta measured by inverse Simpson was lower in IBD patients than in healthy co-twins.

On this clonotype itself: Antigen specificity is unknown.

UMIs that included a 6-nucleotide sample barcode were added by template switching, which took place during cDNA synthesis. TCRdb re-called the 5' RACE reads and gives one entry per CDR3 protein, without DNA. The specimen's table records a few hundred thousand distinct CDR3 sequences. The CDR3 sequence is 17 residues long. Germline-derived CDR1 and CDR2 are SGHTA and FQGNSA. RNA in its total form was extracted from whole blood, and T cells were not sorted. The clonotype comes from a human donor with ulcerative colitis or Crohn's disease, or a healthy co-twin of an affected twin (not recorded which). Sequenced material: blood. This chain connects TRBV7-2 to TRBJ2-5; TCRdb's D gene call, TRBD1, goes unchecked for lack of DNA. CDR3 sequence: CASSLALGHGVQETQYF.